This T cell receptor (beta chain) was sequenced in a study of breast tumors, draining lymph nodes, adjacent tissues. This CDR3 region has 14 residues. Germline CDR1 and CDR2: MDHEN and SYDVKM. The V and J ends lost 5 bases and 4 bases, in that order; junction bases with no gene match: 3. This clonotype was detected many times. Its antigen is as yet unknown. General study results and limits: Tumors had less TCR diversity than lymph nodes, more than nontumor tissue. Findings are consistent with lymph node origin and intratumoral expansion of most tumor T cells.

The lymph nodes were axillary draining lymph nodes from breast cancer patients. One entry per CDR3 protein, called by TCRdb with MiXCR from the multiplex PCR reads. The sample records approximately 100,000 distinct CDR3 sequences, 30% being singletons. This TCR came from a female donor with breast cancer. Some clones in this sample may be carry-over from other donors' samples. The sequenced sample consisted of axillary lymph node tissue. The chain combines TRBV28 with TRBJ1-5; 9 bases fit TRBD1. CDR3 protein: CASSLGTGNQPQHF. CDR3 coding DNA: TGTGCCAGCAGTCTAGGGACAGGGAATCAGCCCCAGCATTTT.